This T cell receptor (beta chain) was captured in a study of CXCR3-negative and CXCR3-positive naive CD8 T cells. Comments on this clonotype: The antigen remains unidentified.

The authors made the TRB cDNA libraries by 5' RACE using UMI labels. TCRdb reanalyzed the 5' RACE reads, giving one entry per CDR3 protein sequence and no DNA. The listing contains around 140,000 distinct CDR3 sequences. General observations from the study: Diversity in memory CD8+ cells fell much lower than the comparably high levels seen in both naive subsets.

Germline lookup yields CDR1 LGHNA and CDR2 YSLEER. This CDR3 region has 14 residues. Sequencing input: naive CXCR3- CD8+ T cells from blood. Subset: CD45RO-CCR7+CD27+CD95- naive CD8+ T cells lacking CXCR3 (TNR3-). This TCR derives from a human donor in good health. Some clones in this sample may be carry-over from other donors' samples. The chain carries TRBV4-3 and TRBJ1-1; TCRdb picks TRBD1, but there is no DNA to check that call. The CDR3 loop is CASSLGGQNTEAFF.